These 21 T cell receptor beta chains share one sample of origin, sequenced in a study of metastatic and nonmetastatic thyroid tumors. Every patient underwent thyroid surgery untreated. TCRdb reprocessed the PCR reads using MiXCR. The sample consists of 20,000 or so clones, around a quarter of them appearing once. Sequenced material: blood. The receptors come from a female donor with papillary thyroid cancer or a benign thyroid nodule (not recorded which). Some clones in this sample may be carry-over from other donors' samples.

The V and J genes are TRBV20-1 and TRBJ2-3, with D uncertain. Trimming left V 4 bases short and J 3 bases short, with 8 bases between. CDR3 length: 12 residues. Germline loops: CDR1 DFQATT, CDR2 SNEGSKA (reference sequence). The chain's CDR3 is CSAMTGTDTQYF. The CDR3 nucleotides read TGCAGTGCTATGACTGGAACAGATACGCAGTATTTT.

Only one count was recorded for this clone. This sequence may be a read error, since a much larger clone differs from it by one base. This chain joins TRBV7-8 and TRBJ1-1; 8 nucleotides line up with TRBD1. Germline CDR1 and CDR2: SGHVS and FQNEAQ. This CDR3 is built from 13 residues. This CDR3 is CFSSLTGGTEAFF. The CDR3 region has the DNA TGTTTCAGCAGCCTAACAGGGGGAACTGAAGCTTTCTTT.

This clone was seen just once. The chain recombines TRBV18 with TRBJ1-2, with no clear D. Germline V gene sequence: CDR1 KGHSH, CDR2 LQKENI. The CDR3 has 13 residues. V gave up 4 bases and J gave up 6 bases, with 12 bases separating them. The CDR3 nucleotides are TGTGCCAGCTCACTCGGCCAGGTAGATGGCTACACCTTC. It encodes CASSLGQVDGYTF.

This clone was counted a few times. J is TRBJ1-5 and V is TRBV6-1; tentative D call: TRBD1 (5 bases). This CDR3 region has 16 residues. Between the trimmed V and J ends, which lost 6 bases and 0 bases, there was a span of 15 bases. The germline gives CDR1 MNHNS, CDR2 SASEGT. CDR3 coding DNA: TGTGCCAGCAGGGAGACAGTGGACTATAGCAATCAGCCCCAGCATTTT. As protein: CASRETVDYSNQPQHF.

This clone was counted at least ten times. This chain joins TRBV18 and TRBJ2-1; 11 bases align to TRBD1. There are 15 residues in the CDR3. CDR1 and CDR2 (germline): KGHSH, LQKENI. V lost 4 bases to trimming and J lost 3 bases; unmatched junction nucleotides: 2. CDR3 sequence: CASSLGTGGYNEQFF. The CDR3 nucleotides read TGTGCCAGCTCACTGGGGACAGGGGGCTACAATGAGCAGTTCTTC.

This clone was seen a handful of times. At one end the junction does not follow the germline gene, possibly because of a read error. Other DNA sequences from this sample encode an identical CDR3 as well. The chain has TRBV10-2 and TRBJ2-7; 7 bases line up with TRBD2. CDR1 is WSHSY and CDR2 is SAAADI in the germline V gene. CDR3 length: 14 residues. This CDR3 is CASRSGTTTYEQYF. As DNA, the CDR3 is TGCGCCAGCAGGTCCGGGACTACTACCTACGAGCAGTATTTC.

This clone ranks as medium-sized. The gene calls are TRBV24-1 and TRBJ2-3; D is possibly TRBD2 (6 bases). V lost 3 bases and J 1 base, leaving 13 bases between the germline ends. This CDR3 region has 16 residues. CDR1 KGHDR and CDR2 SFDVKD come from the germline V gene. CDR3 DNA sequence: TGTGCCACCAGTGATGACCATAGCGGCCGCACAGATACGCAGTATTTT. Amino acids: CATSDDHSGRTDTQYF.

The chain carries TRBV6-1 and TRBJ2-7; D might be TRBD1 (6 bases). V lost 7 bases and J 0 bases, leaving 16 bases between the germline ends. The CDR3 runs 15 residues. The V gene's germline CDR1 is MNHNS and CDR2 SASEGT. CDR3 region: CASKQTGYSSYEQYF. CDR3 bases: TGTGCCAGCAAACAGACAGGCTACAGCTCCTACGAGCAGTACTTC.

This clone was counted at least ten times. V and J are TRBV20-1 and TRBJ1-2; TRBD1 might be the D (6 bases). CDR3 length: 13 residues. The V end lost 1 base, the J end lost 4 bases, and 10 bases lay between the germline ends. Germline V gene lookup returns CDR1 DFQATT and CDR2 SNEGSKA (reference sequence). The CDR3: CSARVPDSYGYTF. CDR3 bases: TGCAGTGCTAGAGTGCCGGACAGCTATGGCTACACCTTC.

This sequence joins TRBV7-2 and TRBJ2-7, with TRBD2 matching 11 bases. Germline CDR1 is SGHTA and CDR2 is FQGNSA. Trimming at V came to 5 bases and at J to 7 bases, leaving 10 bases not matched to a gene. This CDR3 comprises 15 residues. The CDR3 nucleotides are TGTGCCAGCAGCCAAGATAGCGGGGGGGCTTCTGAGCAGTACTTC. Protein: CASSQDSGGASEQYF.

V and J are TRBV20-1 and TRBJ1-1, with D unclear. CDR3 length: 13 amino acids. V lost 3 bases to trimming and J lost 3 bases, with 11 bases between them. In germline, CDR1 is DFQATT, CDR2 SNEGSKA (reference sequence). The CDR3 loop reads CSARAYNHTEAFF. The CDR3 DNA reads TGCAGTGCTAGGGCTTATAATCACACTGAAGCTTTCTTT.

This clone came up a few times. In this CDR3 the conserved last residue, phenylalanine or tryptophan, is missing, so a read error is likely. The V call is TRBV6-1, the J call TRBJ2-3; 8 bases align to TRBD2. The V segment lost 6 bases and the J segment 7 bases; nucleotides outside the gene matches: 15. The CDR3 is 16 residues long. The germline V gene has CDR1 MNHNS and CDR2 SASEGT. This CDR3 is CASRGTSGGVPNTQYL. The CDR3, as DNA: TGTGCCAGCAGGGGTACTAGCGGAGGGGTCCCAAATACGCAGTATCTT.

V and J are TRBV24-1 and TRBJ2-3; D possibly corresponds to TRBD1 (5 bases). Germline assignment: CDR1 KGHDR and CDR2 SFDVKD. CDR3 size: 14 residues. V lost 3 bases to trimming and J lost 9 bases, with 15 bases between them. The CDR3 DNA is TGTGCCACCAGTGATCCAGCCCAGGGTAGAACGCAGTATTTT. It specifies CATSDPAQGRTQYF.

This clone has only one observation. The V and J genes are TRBV7-2 and TRBJ1-3; D remains unclear. Trimming took 5 bases from V and 4 from J, leaving 12 bases between them. This CDR3 contains 14 residues. Germline CDR1 and CDR2: SGHTA and FQGNSA. CDR3 sequence reads: CASSPAVGGNTIYF. The CDR3 DNA sequence: TGTGCCAGCAGCCCAGCGGTGGGCGGAAACACCATATATTTT.

The table lists this clone with a few counts. The chain has TRBV28 and TRBJ2-7, with unresolved D. The CDR3 has 12 residues. Germline loops: CDR1 MDHEN, CDR2 SYDVKM. V lost 3 bases and J lost 3, with 6 bases in between. CDR3 sequence: CASSFRDYEQYF. CDR3 in DNA: TGTGCCAGCAGTTTTAGGGACTACGAGCAGTACTTC.

The V and J genes are TRBV24-1 and TRBJ2-7; unclear D gene. Germline V CDR1 and CDR2: KGHDR, SFDVKD. This CDR3 comprises 14 residues. Trimming shortened V by 3 bases and J by 4 bases, and 12 bases separated the two germline ends. The CDR3 sequence: CATSDRYGRYEQYF. CDR3 DNA: TGTGCCACCAGTGATCGATACGGCAGATACGAGCAGTACTTC.

This clone was counted between two and nine times. CDR3 nucleotide sequence: TGTGCCACCAGCAGAGGGGGAGCGGGGAACACTGAAGCTTTCTTT. Its translation is CATSRGGAGNTEAFF. V gene TRBV15 combines with J gene TRBJ1-1; D remains unclear. V dropped 1 base and J dropped 1 base, with 10 bases sitting between them. Germline CDR1 and CDR2: LNHNV and YYDKDF (reference sequence). This CDR3 region has 15 residues.

By frequency in the sample, this clone is medium-sized. Other DNA sequences in this specimen translate into the identical CDR3. V usage is TRBV19 and J usage is TRBJ2-7; 12 positions match TRBD2. CDR1 LNHDA and CDR2 SQIVND come from the germline V gene (reference sequence). This CDR3 is built from 14 residues. V dropped 6 bases and J dropped 0; count of bases not matched to a gene: 0. The CDR3 sequence: CASRTSGSSYEQYF. The CDR3 region has the DNA TGTGCCAGTAGGACTAGCGGGAGCTCCTACGAGCAGTACTTC.

There are a few counts of this clone. The chain links TRBV10-1 to TRBJ2-5; the D gene is possibly TRBD2 (6 bases). The CDR3 has 13 amino acids. Trimming removed 3 bases from V and 3 bases from J, with 8 bases in between. Per the germline V gene, CDR1 is WNHNN and CDR2 is SYGVQD (reference sequence). In DNA form, the CDR3 reads TGCGCCAGCAGTGATCGGGGGAAAGAGACCCAGTACTTC. Amino acid sequence: CASSDRGKETQYF.

This clone is classed as medium-sized (0.01 to 0.1%). The chain couples TRBV6-1 to TRBJ2-5, with D unclear. The germline CDR1 and CDR2 sequences are MNHNS and SASEGT. With 7 bases removed from V and 5 bases from J, the gap between germline ends came to 11 bases. CDR3 size: 12 residues. CDR3 amino acids: CASTVRAETQYF. CDR3 DNA: TGTGCCAGCACTGTCAGAGCTGAGACCCAGTACTTC.

This clone was observed at least ten times. V usage is TRBV7-3 and J usage is TRBJ2-1; no clear D gene. CDR1 SGHTA and CDR2 FQGTGA come from the germline V gene. The V end was cut by 5 bases, the J end by 9 bases, with 11 bases between. The CDR3 covers 12 residues. CDR3 nucleotides: TGTGCCAGCAGCCAACAATCCGGTGAGCAGTTCTTC. This encodes CASSQQSGEQFF.